This T cell receptor beta chain was sequenced for a study of T cells in Graves' hyperthyroidism and ophthalmopathy. General study points: The blood repertoire included most of the expanded thyroid clonotypes above 0.001.

This clonotype was seen many times. Its antigen is undetermined. CDR3 length: 16 amino acids. From germline, CDR1 is SGHRS and CDR2 YFSETQ. V shed 1 base and J 0 bases; nucleotides not matched to a gene: 3. The source material, RNA transcripts, was used to amplify TCR beta CDR3 regions. First-round RT-PCR of the TCR CDR3 relied on the HTBI primer set. TCRdb processed the multiplex PCR reads anew with MiXCR; each CDR3 protein has one entry. The repertoire consists of over 500,000 distinct CDR3 sequences, with roughly 17% occurring once and the leading ten covering roughly 18%. This receptor was taken from a woman under 30 with Graves' ophthalmopathy. The sequencing input was blood. The V gene is TRBV5-1, the J gene TRBJ2-1, with TRBD2 identical over 8 bases. The CDR3 region is CASSLLRGVSYNEQFF. In DNA, the CDR3 is TGCGCCAGCAGCTTGTTGCGGGGGGTCTCCTACAATGAGCAGTTCTTC.